Listed below are T cell receptor beta chains from one sample, sequenced in a study of cytomegalovirus exposure and HLA in healthy donors. Profiling relied on immunoSEQ multiplex PCR, and the TCRdb table lists in-frame clones only, not all of them. This table holds around 99,000 clones, over 65% found once. Specimen: PBMCs. All receptors derive from a woman aged 40 to 50 in good health and CMV-seropositive. Both conserved end residues are trimmed from each CDR3.

v_gene,CDR3aa
TRBV28,ASSTFRERDTEAF
TRBV5-1,ASSGGERSSYEQY
TRBV6-5,ASRAPSGGVYEQY
TRBV7-8,ASGGDGQISSYNSPLH
TRBV25-1,ASRKTGNTEAF
TRBV23-1,ASSLGLAGGGEQY
TRBV5-1,ASSLAGAYLETQY
TRBV30,AWSVIQDTQY
TRBV10-1,ASSDARLGQETQY
TRBV4-3,ASSQGTGLNYGYT
TRBV6-1,ASSEAYRVSDTQY
TRBV25-1,ASSEGERGLSYNEQF
TRBV21-1,ASSKGNRGPYNEQF
TRBV7-2,ASSHGTGDEQF
TRBV6-5,ASSYQRGNQPQH
TRBV4-2,ASSQGTSGGNEQF
TRBV30,AWDTGGDQPQH
TRBV29-1,SVTGIANTEAF
TRBV30,AWSPESIAEAF
TRBV10-2,ASRGAGQPQH
TRBV30,AWSVQGGRETQY
TRBV5-1,ASSEQGYSNQPQH
TRBV18,ASSPPAGGSMNTEAF
TRBV30,AWSTGATNEKLF
TRBV5-4,ASSPMWTANNNEQF
TRBV7-2,ASSLIRGLFGNTIY
TRBV28,ASKQVGEKLF
TRBV4-1,ASSQQQWTSGGANNEQF
TRBV6-6,ASSYRGTTEAF
TRBV14,ASSQDQAPAGKYNEQF
TRBV2,ASSWGQTYEQY
TRBV30,ACERRANEKLF
TRBV7-8,ASSLGGQAPYEQY
TRBV5-4,ASSLPGQILYGYT
TRBV5-1,ASSDRGTATNEKLF
TRBV6-5,ASSYSTGGYGYT
TRBV19,ASSTGTGRNQPQH
TRBV4-2,ASSQSGREYGYT
TRBV4-1,ASSPRTGMSNQPQH
TRBV29-1,SVGQTSGANVLT
TRBV27,ASSPSSRGYNQPQH
TRBV9,ASSVDGSNQPQH
TRBV7-9,ASSEGRQGFGVTDTQY
TRBV6-1,ASQRLAGNNEQF
TRBV29-1,SDRGSRGYT
TRBV6-1,ASSDWASGGVNYEQY
TRBV11-1,ASSKRDRVAF
TRBV9,ASSISGGVGETQY
TRBV5-3,ARSFLIGVLCNQPQH
TRBV29-1,SVTEGLIGNTIY
TRBV29-1,SVARTVNSPLH
TRBV21-1,ASSKEMETGDTDTQY
TRBV6-5,ASSWGGPGGNTIY
TRBV6-5,ASKLGQGSYEQY
TRBV7-6,ASSRGQGPNQPQH
TRBV5-1,ASTSPGTGFGELF
TRBV30,AWSWEVGTNEKLF
TRBV6-1,ASGSLGSNQPQH